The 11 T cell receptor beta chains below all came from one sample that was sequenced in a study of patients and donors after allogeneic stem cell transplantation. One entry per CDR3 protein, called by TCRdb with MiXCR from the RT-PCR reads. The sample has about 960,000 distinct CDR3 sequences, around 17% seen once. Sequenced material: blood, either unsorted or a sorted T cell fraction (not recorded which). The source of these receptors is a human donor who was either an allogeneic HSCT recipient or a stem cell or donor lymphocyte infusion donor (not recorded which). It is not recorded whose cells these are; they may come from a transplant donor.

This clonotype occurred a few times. The CDR3 bases are TGTGCCAGCGGCTCAGGGAGGGGGGCCTCCACAGATACGCAGTATTTT. As protein: CASGSGRGASTDTQYF. V is TRBV21-1 and J is TRBJ2-3; the D call of TRBD2 is as the table states it, not checked on the DNA. TRBV21-1 has pseudogene status. There are 16 residues in the CDR3.

The CDR3 is CASSQYSLNTEAFF. CDR3 nucleotide sequence: TGTGCCAGCAGTCAATACAGCTTGAACACTGAAGCTTTCTTT. The rearrangement joins TRBV6-1 to TRBJ1-1; no clear D. CDR1 and CDR2 from the germline V gene are MNHNS and SASEGT. CDR3 size: 14 residues. Trimming pared 5 bases from V and 0 bases from J, leaving 10 bases between.

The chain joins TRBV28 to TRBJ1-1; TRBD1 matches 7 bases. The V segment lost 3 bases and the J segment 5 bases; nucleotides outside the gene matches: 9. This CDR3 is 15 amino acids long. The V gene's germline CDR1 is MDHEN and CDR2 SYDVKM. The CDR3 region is CASSFDRRGRTEAFF. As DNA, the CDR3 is TGTGCCAGCAGTTTTGACCGCAGGGGGAGGACTGAAGCTTTCTTT.

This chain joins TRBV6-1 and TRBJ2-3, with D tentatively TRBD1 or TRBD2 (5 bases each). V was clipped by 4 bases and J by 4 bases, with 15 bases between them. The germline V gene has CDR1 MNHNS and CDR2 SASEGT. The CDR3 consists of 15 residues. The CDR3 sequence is CASSAQGEGSDTQYF. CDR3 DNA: TGTGCCAGCAGTGCCCAGGGTGAGGGGTCAGATACGCAGTATTTT.

Here the CDR3 reads CAWSVSLSGEWSSYNEQFF. In DNA, the CDR3 is TGTGCCTGGAGTGTAAGCCTTTCAGGGGAATGGAGTTCCTACAATGAGCAGTTCTTC. V gene TRBV30 combines with J gene TRBJ2-1; D possibly corresponds to TRBD1 (6 bases). V was shortened by 0 bases and J by 1 base, with 22 bases between the two germline ends. The length of the CDR3 is 19 residues. Germline values: CDR1 GTSNPN, CDR2 SVGIG (reference sequence).

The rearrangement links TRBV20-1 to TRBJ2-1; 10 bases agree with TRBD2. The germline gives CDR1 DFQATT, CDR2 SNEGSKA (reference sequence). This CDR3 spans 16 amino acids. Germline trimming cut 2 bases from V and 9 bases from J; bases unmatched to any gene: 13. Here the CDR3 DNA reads TGCAGTGCTAGATCCCCCAACAGCGGGAGGGGAGGTGAGCAGTTCTTC. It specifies CSARSPNSGRGGEQFF.

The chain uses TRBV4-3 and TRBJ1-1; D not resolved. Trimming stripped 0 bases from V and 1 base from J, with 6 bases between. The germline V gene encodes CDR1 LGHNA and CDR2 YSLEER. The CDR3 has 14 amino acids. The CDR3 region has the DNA TGCGCCAGCAGCCAAGATACAGCGAACACTGAAGCTTTCTTT. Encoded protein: CASSQDTANTEAFF.

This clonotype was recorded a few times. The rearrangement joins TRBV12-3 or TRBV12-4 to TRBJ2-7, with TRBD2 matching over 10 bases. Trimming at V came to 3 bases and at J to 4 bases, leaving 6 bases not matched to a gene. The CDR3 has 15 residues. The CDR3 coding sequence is TGTGCCAGCAGTTTTTCTAGCGGGAGTAAGTACGAGCAGTACTTC. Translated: CASSFSSGSKYEQYF.

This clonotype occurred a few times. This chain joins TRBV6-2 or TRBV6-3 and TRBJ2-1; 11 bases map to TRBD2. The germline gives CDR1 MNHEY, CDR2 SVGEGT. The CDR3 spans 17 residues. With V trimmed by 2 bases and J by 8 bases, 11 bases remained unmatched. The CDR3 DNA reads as TGTGCCAGCAGTTACACCATAGCGGGGGGGCCAAGCCATGAGCAGTTCTTC. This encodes CASSYTIAGGPSHEQFF.

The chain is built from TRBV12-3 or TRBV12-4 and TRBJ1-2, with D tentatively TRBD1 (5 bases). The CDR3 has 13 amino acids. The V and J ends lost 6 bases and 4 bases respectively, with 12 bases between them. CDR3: CASSWDRSYGYTF. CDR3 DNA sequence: TGTGCCAGCAGCTGGGACCGAAGCTATGGCTACACCTTC.

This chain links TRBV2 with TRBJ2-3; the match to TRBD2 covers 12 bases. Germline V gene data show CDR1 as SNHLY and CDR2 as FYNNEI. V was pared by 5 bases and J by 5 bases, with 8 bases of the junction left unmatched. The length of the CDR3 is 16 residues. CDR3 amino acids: CASSIRLAGVGDTQYF. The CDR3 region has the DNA TGTGCCAGCAGTATTAGACTAGCGGGAGTGGGAGATACGCAGTATTTT.